Each of the 11 T cell receptor beta chains below was sequenced from the same sample in a study of cytomegalovirus exposure and HLA in healthy donors. The PCR employed 60 Vbeta primers together with 13 Jbeta primers. Measured with immunoSEQ multiplex PCR; TCRdb has only the in-frame clones, and not every one. The sample shows around 170,000 clones, roughly 80% of them seen only once. Sequenced sample: PBMCs. These receptors were taken from a man over 45 in good health and CMV-seronegative.

The chain is built from TRBV23-1 and TRBJ1-1; a weak D match, TRBD1 (6 bases). TRBV23-1 is an open reading frame whose function is uncertain. The CDR3 spans 15 residues. Trimming took off 5 bases at V and 4 bases at J, with 17 bases between the two ends. In DNA, the CDR3 is TGCGCCAGCAGTAGGAGAAGGGGGTGGGGCACTGAAGCTTTCTTT. It specifies CASSRRRGWGTEAFF.

The V call is TRBV5-1, the J call TRBJ2-5; D perhaps matches TRBD2 (5 bases). The length of the CDR3 is 13 residues. From germline, CDR1 is SGHRS and CDR2 YFSETQ. Trimming took off 0 bases at V and 4 bases at J, with 7 bases between the two ends. CDR3 bases: TGCGCCAGCAGCTTGGGAGGGAGAGAGACCCAGTACTTC. It is translated as CASSLGGRETQYF.

The gene calls are TRBV5-5 and TRBJ2-6; 10 nucleotides align to TRBD2. CDR1 is SGHKS and CDR2 is YYEKEE in the germline V gene (reference sequence). V shed 0 bases, J shed 7 bases, and the junction held 7 bases outside the gene matches. The CDR3 is 17 residues long. The CDR3 coding sequence is TGTGCCAGCAGCTTGGGGGTAAGCGGGGGGGCCGCCAACGTCCTGACTTTC. Amino acid sequence: CASSLGVSGGAANVLTF.

The chain links TRBV27 to TRBJ1-4; D remains ambiguous. CDR1 and CDR2 (germline): MNHEY, SMNVEV (reference sequence). The CDR3 extends over 14 amino acids. The V end lost 4 bases, the J end lost 8 bases, and 14 bases lay between the germline ends. The CDR3, as DNA: TGTGCCAGCAGTTACAGCTCGTCGGCGGAAAAACTGTTTTTT. It yields the protein CASSYSSSAEKLFF.

The rearrangement uses TRBV21-1 and TRBJ2-4; the D call of TRBD1 is as the table states it, not checked on the DNA. TRBV21-1 is assigned pseudogene status. This CDR3 comprises 16 residues. The CDR3 loop reads CASGAWASRTKNIQYF. In DNA form, the CDR3 reads TGTGCCAGCGGCGCGTGGGCCTCCAGGACCAAAAACATTCAGTACTTC.

The chain carries TRBV4-2 and TRBJ2-3, with D uncertain. The V and J ends lost 0 bases and 0 bases respectively, with 4 bases between them. CDR3 length: 14 amino acids. Germline CDR1 is LGHNA and CDR2 is YNFKEQ. The DNA for the CDR3 is TGTGCCAGCAGCCAAGATCAGAGCACAGATACGCAGTATTTT. Translation: CASSQDQSTDTQYF.

This clone was found once. This chain joins TRBV7-8 and TRBJ1-1; the D is unclear. V lost 4 bases, J lost 0 bases, and 12 bases lay in between. Per the germline V gene, CDR1 is SGHVS and CDR2 is FQNEAQ. The CDR3 is made up of 15 amino acids. Written as DNA, the CDR3 is TGTGCCAGCAGCTCCTACCTAGTCCTGAACACTGAAGCTTTCTTT. Its protein is CASSSYLVLNTEAFF.

This chain joins TRBV5-1 and TRBJ2-1; TRBD2 aligns across 13 bases. The CDR3 spans 16 residues. The germline V gene has CDR1 SGHRS and CDR2 YFSETQ. After removal of 4 bases from V and 6 bases from J, the junction contained 7 bases not matched to a gene. CDR3 sequence: CASSPKGLAGANEQFF. The DNA of the CDR3 is TGCGCCAGCAGCCCCAAAGGACTAGCGGGGGCCAATGAGCAGTTCTTC. Supplemented by reference TRBV5-1 and TRBJ2-1, the full variable domain reads KAGVTQTPRYLIKTRGQQVTLSCSPISGHRSVSWYQQTPGQGLQFLFEYFSETQRNKGNFPGRFSGRQFSNSRSEMNVSTLELGDSALYLCASSPKGLAGANEQFFGPGTRLTVL.

The chain employs TRBV6-5 and TRBJ2-5; TRBD2 agrees at 8 bases. Near its end, the DNA agrees better with TRBJ2-7, so the J call may be wrong. CDR1 and CDR2 from the germline V gene are MNHEY and SVGAGI. The CDR3 has 14 residues. CDR3 region: CASGGSGEGYEQYF. CDR3 in DNA: TGTGCCAGCGGGGGTAGCGGGGAAGGCTACGAGCAGTACTTC.

The chain couples TRBV13 to TRBJ2-7; 9 positions match TRBD2. Germline V CDR1 and CDR2: PRHDT, FYEKMQ (reference sequence). This CDR3 has 18 amino acids. The V segment lost 0 bases and the J segment 0 bases; nucleotides outside the gene matches: 9. The DNA for the CDR3 is TGTGCCAGCAGCTTAGGCCGCCGACTAGCGGAAAGCTCCTACGAGCAGTACTTC. Translated, it gives CASSLGRRLAESSYEQYF.

The chain recombines TRBV7-3 with TRBJ1-1, with D perhaps matching TRBD1 (5 bases). The germline V and J ends were trimmed by 2 bases and 0 bases, with 10 bases remaining between them. The CDR3 contains 15 residues. Looked up from germline, CDR1 is SGHTA and CDR2 is FQGTGA. CDR3 in DNA: TGTGCCAGCAGCTTAGCGGGGGGAATGAACACTGAAGCTTTCTTT. This translates into CASSLAGGMNTEAFF.